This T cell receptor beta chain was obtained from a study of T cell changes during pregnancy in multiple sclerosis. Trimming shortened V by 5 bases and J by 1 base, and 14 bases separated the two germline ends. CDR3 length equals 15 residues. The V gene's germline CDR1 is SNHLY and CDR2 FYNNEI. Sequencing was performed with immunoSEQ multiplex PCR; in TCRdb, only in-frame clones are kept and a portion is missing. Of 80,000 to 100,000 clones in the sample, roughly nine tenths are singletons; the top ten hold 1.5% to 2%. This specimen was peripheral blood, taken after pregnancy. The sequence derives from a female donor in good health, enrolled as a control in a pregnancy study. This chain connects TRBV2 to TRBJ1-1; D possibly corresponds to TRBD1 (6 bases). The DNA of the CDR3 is TGTGCCAGCAGTTCACAGGGTAGTGGGAACACTGAAGCTTTCTTT. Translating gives CASSSQGSGNTEAFF.